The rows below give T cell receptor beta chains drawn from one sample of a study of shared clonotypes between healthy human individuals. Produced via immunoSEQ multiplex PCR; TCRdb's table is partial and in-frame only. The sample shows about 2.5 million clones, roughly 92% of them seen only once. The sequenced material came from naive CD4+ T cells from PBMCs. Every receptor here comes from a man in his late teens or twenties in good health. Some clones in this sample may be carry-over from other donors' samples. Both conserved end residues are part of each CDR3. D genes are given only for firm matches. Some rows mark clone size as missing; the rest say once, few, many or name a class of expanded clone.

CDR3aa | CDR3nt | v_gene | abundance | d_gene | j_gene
CASSLGTVNTGELFF | TGTGCCAGCAGCTTGGGGACAGTAAACACCGGGGAGCTGTTTTTT | TRBV5-4 | - | - | TRBJ2-2
CASSLSGTGGRRNGYTF | TGTGCCAGCAGCCTTTCCGGGACAGGGGGCAGAAGGAATGGCTACACCTTC | TRBV7-2 | - | TRBD1 | TRBJ1-2
CASSLARNLDTQYF | TGTGCCAGCAGCTTAGCGCGGAACCTAGATACGCAGTATTTT | TRBV7-2 | - | - | TRBJ2-3
CASSMSAEAFF | TGTGCCAGTAGTATGTCGGCAGAAGCTTTCTTT | TRBV19 | - | - | TRBJ1-1
CASSVDQGAQGPQHF | TGTGCCAGCAGCGTAGACCAGGGTGCTCAGGGGCCCCAGCATTTT | TRBV9 | - | - | TRBJ1-5
CASSLEDFQETQYF | TGCGCCAGCAGCTTGGAAGACTTCCAAGAGACCCAGTACTTC | TRBV5-1 | - | - | TRBJ2-5
CAIGQAGGFHSGNTIYF | TGTGCCATCGGGCAGGCAGGGGGGTTCCACTCTGGAAACACCATATATTTT | TRBV10-3 | - | TRBD1 | TRBJ1-3
CASSDWTDYGYTF | TGTGCCAGCAGTGATTGGACAGACTATGGCTACACCTTC | TRBV6-1 | - | - | TRBJ1-2
CASSSGRGAGYTF | TGCGCCAGCAGCTCGGGCAGGGGCGCTGGCTACACCTTC | TRBV5-1 | - | - | TRBJ1-2
CASSHGDVQFF | TGTGCCAGCAGTCACGGGGACGTGCAGTTCTTC | TRBV25-1 | once | - | TRBJ2-1
CASSGQGTPEETQYF | TGTGCCAGCAGCGGGCAAGGGACGCCGGAAGAGACCCAGTACTTC | TRBV9 | - | - | TRBJ2-5
CASSLGVDFLSTDTQYF | TGTGCCAGCAGCTTAGGAGTGGACTTCCTGAGCACAGATACGCAGTATTTT | TRBV7-2 | - | - | TRBJ2-3
CASSTTDGSSYEQYF | TGTGCCAGCAGCACGACTGACGGGTCCTCCTACGAGCAGTACTTC | TRBV7-6 | - | - | TRBJ2-7
CAQEPGANVLTF | TGTGCCCAAGAACCGGGGGCCAACGTCCTGACTTTC | TRBV30 | - | - | TRBJ2-6
CSVVTGTLGYTF | TGCAGCGTTGTGACAGGAACTCTCGGCTACACCTTC | TRBV29-1 | - | - | TRBJ1-2
CASSLAGTGDNYGYTF | TGCGCCAGCAGCCTTGCCGGGACAGGGGATAACTATGGCTACACCTTC | TRBV4-1 | - | TRBD1 | TRBJ1-2
CASSLIAGAPYNEQFF | TGTGCCAGCAGCTTAATCGCGGGGGCCCCTTACAATGAGCAGTTCTTC | TRBV7-3 | - | - | TRBJ2-1
CASSSQGVFTDTQYF | TGCGCCAGCAGCTCGCAGGGGGTTTTCACAGATACGCAGTATTTT | TRBV5-1 | - | TRBD1 | TRBJ2-3
CASSQRSGRDYEQYF | TGCGCCAGCAGCCAACGTAGCGGGAGAGACTACGAGCAGTACTTC | TRBV4-1 | - | TRBD2 | TRBJ2-7
CASSVAPTDTQYF | TGTGCCAGCAGCGTAGCGCCAACGGATACGCAGTATTTT | TRBV9 | once | - | TRBJ2-3
CASNRLASSTDTQYF | TGTGCCAGCAACCGGCTAGCGTCTAGCACAGATACGCAGTATTTT | TRBV2 | - | - | TRBJ2-3
CVSGTDYTDTQYF | TGCGTTTCGGGGACAGACTACACAGATACGCAGTATTTT | TRBV10-2 | - | TRBD1 | TRBJ2-3
CASSQVARILNTGELFF | TGTGCCAGCAGCCAAGTGGCCCGGATCTTGAACACCGGGGAGCTGTTTTTT | TRBV14 | - | - | TRBJ2-2
CASSPWRTGSGYEQYF | TGTGCCAGCAGCCCCTGGAGAACCGGGAGCGGTTACGAGCAGTACTTC | TRBV9 | - | - | TRBJ2-7
CASSYSTRVDTEAFF | TGTGCCAGCAGTTACTCGACACGGGTCGACACTGAAGCTTTCTTT | TRBV6-5 | - | - | TRBJ1-1
CAWSVGTQGQPQHF | TGTGCCTGGAGTGTTGGGACCCAGGGCCAGCCCCAGCATTTT | TRBV30 | - | - | TRBJ1-5
CASSFGNSGANVLTF | TGCGCCAGCAGCTTTGGGAATTCTGGGGCCAACGTCCTGACTTTC | TRBV5-1 | - | - | TRBJ2-6
CASSPKSTDTQYF | TGTGCCAGCAGCCCCAAAAGTACAGATACGCAGTATTTT | TRBV7-3 | - | - | TRBJ2-3
CASSLGRASGSSTDTQYF | TGTGCCAGCAGCTTAGGAAGGGCTAGCGGGAGTAGCACAGATACGCAGTATTTT | TRBV11-3 | - | TRBD2 | TRBJ2-3
CASSRGGLETQYF | TGTGCCAGCAGCAGAGGGGGGTTGGAGACCCAGTACTTC | TRBV11-2 | - | - | TRBJ2-5
CASRGAVTEAFF | TGTGCCAGCAGGGGCGCGGTGACTGAAGCTTTCTTT | TRBV28 | - | - | TRBJ1-1
CASSPGTSGLYEQYF | TGCGCCAGCAGCCCCGGGACTAGCGGCCTCTACGAGCAGTACTTC | TRBV4-1 | - | TRBD2 | TRBJ2-7
CASSPREQKLYGYTF | TGTGCCAGCAGTCCCCGGGAGCAGAAGCTCTATGGCTACACCTTC | TRBV2 | - | - | TRBJ1-2
CASSLRQGTEAFF | TGTGCCAGCAGCTTACGACAGGGCACTGAAGCTTTCTTT | TRBV9 | - | TRBD1 | TRBJ1-1
CASSPPDRNTEAFF | TGTGCCAGCTCACCACCAGACAGGAACACTGAAGCTTTCTTT | TRBV18 | - | - | TRBJ1-1
CASSWGYGSSGNTIYF | TGTGCCAGCAGCTGGGGCTATGGGAGCTCTGGAAACACCATATATTTT | TRBV7-9 | once | - | TRBJ1-3
CASSLERGNEQFF | TGTGCCAGCAGCTTAGAGCGGGGAAATGAGCAGTTCTTC | TRBV11-3 | - | - | TRBJ2-1
CASSLRTATLDTQYF | TGTGCCAGCAGCTTAAGAACCGCTACCCTTGATACGCAGTATTTT | TRBV7-3 | - | - | TRBJ2-3
CASSPYPSGSVDEQFF | TGCGCCAGCAGCCCCTACCCTAGCGGGAGTGTCGATGAGCAGTTCTTC | TRBV5-1 | - | TRBD2 | TRBJ2-1
CASSLPGLASGEQYF | TGTGCCAGCAGCTTGCCGGGACTGGCCAGTGGCGAGCAGTACTTC | TRBV5-4 | - | - | TRBJ2-7
CAIAQSSYNEQFF | TGTGCCATCGCCCAGAGCTCCTACAATGAGCAGTTCTTC | TRBV19 | once | - | TRBJ2-1
CASSLRLAAVTGELFF | TGTGCCAGCAGCTTACGGCTAGCGGCGGTCACCGGGGAGCTGTTTTTT | TRBV7-9 | - | TRBD2 | TRBJ2-2
CASSFTADGTIYF | TGTGCCAGCAGCTTTACAGCTGACGGCACCATATATTTT | TRBV11-2 | few | - | TRBJ1-3
CASSGSGANVLTF | TGTGCCAGCTCAGGGTCTGGGGCCAACGTCCTGACTTTC | TRBV18 | - | - | TRBJ2-6
CATSRDRAGLVYNEQFF | TGTGCCACCAGCAGAGATCGGGCGGGACTAGTATACAATGAGCAGTTCTTC | TRBV15 | - | TRBD2 | TRBJ2-1
CASSLVFRESYGYTF | TGTGCCAGCAGCTTAGTGTTTAGGGAATCGTATGGCTACACCTTC | TRBV7-2 | - | - | TRBJ1-2
CASRPGSGTTYEQYF | TGCGCCAGCAGACCCGGGTCGGGTACCACCTACGAGCAGTACTTC | TRBV5-1 | - | - | TRBJ2-7
CASSIDMAGVAQYF | TGTGCCAGTAGTATAGATATGGCGGGAGTCGCGCAGTATTTT | TRBV19 | - | TRBD2 | TRBJ2-3
CASSNQGQGTEAFF | TGTGCCAGCTCCAACCAAGGGCAGGGCACTGAAGCTTTCTTT | TRBV18 | - | - | TRBJ1-1
CASSKQGATGGSPLHF | TGTGCCAGCAGCAAACAGGGGGCGACGGGAGGTTCACCCCTCCACTTT | TRBV5-6 | - | TRBD1 | TRBJ1-6
CASSQDYHNEQFF | TGTGCCAGCAGCCAAGACTACCACAATGAGCAGTTCTTC | TRBV4-2 | - | - | TRBJ2-1
CASSPVLSSEQYF | TGTGCCAGCTCACCGGTCCTCTCCAGCGAGCAGTACTTC | TRBV18 | - | - | TRBJ2-7
CASSLWDGYQPQHF | TGTGCCAGCAGCTTGTGGGACGGATATCAGCCCCAGCATTTT | TRBV5-6 | - | - | TRBJ1-5
CASSSGTDSYEQYF | TGTGCCAGCAGCTCGGGCACGGATTCATACGAGCAGTACTTC | TRBV5-4 | once | - | TRBJ2-7
CASRAERGPSGNTIYF | TGTGCCAGCAGAGCAGAGAGGGGGCCCTCTGGAAACACCATATATTTT | TRBV28 | once | TRBD1 | TRBJ1-3
CASSPTITYNEQFF | TGTGCCAGCAGTCCCACGATAACCTACAATGAGCAGTTCTTC | TRBV27 | - | - | TRBJ2-1
CASTANGAGRANYF | TGTGCCAGCACCGCAAACGGGGCAGGGCGGGCAAATTACTTC | TRBV25-1 | - | - | TRBJ2-5
CASSPPAGRDTEAFF | TGTGCCAGCTCACCACCTGCAGGGAGGGACACTGAAGCTTTCTTT | TRBV18 | - | - | TRBJ1-1
CASSPDRIRADTQYF | TGTGCCAGCAGTCCGGACAGGATCCGCGCAGATACGCAGTATTTT | TRBV6-6 | - | TRBD1 | TRBJ2-3
CASSALAGGSNYEQYF | TGCGCCAGCAGCGCGCTAGCGGGAGGGTCTAACTACGAGCAGTACTTC | TRBV5-1 | - | TRBD2 | TRBJ2-7